These 3 T cell receptor beta chains share one sample of origin, sequenced in a study of cytomegalovirus exposure and HLA in healthy donors. In the PCR, 60 Vbeta and 13 Jbeta primers were used. Profiling relied on immunoSEQ multiplex PCR, and the TCRdb table lists in-frame clones only, not all of them. The sample yields approximately 74,000 clones, 75% seen once. Material: PBMCs. Receptors originate from a man aged 55 to 69 in good health and CMV-seropositive.

The CDR3 is CASLPDRETEAFF. The CDR3 nucleotides read TGTGCCAGCTTACCCGACAGGGAAACTGAAGCTTTCTTT. The chain has TRBV18 and TRBJ1-1; the match to TRBD1 covers 7 bases. The length of the CDR3 is 13 residues. Germline V lookup: CDR1 KGHSH, CDR2 LQKENI. Trimming at V came to 7 bases and at J to 5 bases, leaving 7 bases not matched to a gene.

The CDR3: CASSSDSSSYNEQFF. Here the CDR3 DNA reads TGCGCCAGCAGTTCGGACAGTAGCTCCTACAATGAGCAGTTCTTC. This chain uses TRBV5-1 with TRBJ2-1; the D gene is possibly TRBD1 (6 bases). This CDR3 is built from 15 residues. Deletions cut 5 bases from V and 0 bases from J, with 12 bases between. CDR1 SGHRS and CDR2 YFSETQ come from the germline V gene.

This clone was found a few times. The chain couples TRBV19 to TRBJ1-1, with TRBD1 identical over 7 bases. This CDR3 has 14 residues. J gave up 7 bases and V 6 bases, and 11 bases lay outside the gene matches. Looked up from germline, CDR1 is LNHDA and CDR2 is SQIVND (reference sequence). This chain's CDR3 is CASRADRMVVEAFF. The CDR3 bases are TGTGCCAGTAGGGCGGACAGGATGGTTGTTGAAGCTTTCTTT.